The 31 T cell receptor beta chains below all came from one sample that was sequenced in a study of T-cell memory formation after mild COVID-19. From the 5' RACE reads, TCRdb called clonotypes with MiXCR, one entry per CDR3 protein. The sample includes tens of thousands of distinct CDR3 sequences, 9.3% of them seen just once. The sequenced material came from PBMCs or a T cell subset sorted from them (not recorded which). Source of these receptors: a man aged 18-30 years who had mild COVID-19 (a few samples of this study predate the infection). Cell type and time point are not known.

This clonotype is medium-sized within its sample. The DNA of the CDR3 is TGCGCCAGCAGCCAAGATTCCGGGGGGGCCGGTGAGCAGTTCTTC. Its translation is CASSQDSGGAGEQFF. This sequence joins TRBV4-1 and TRBJ2-1; TRBD2 matches at 8 bases. The CDR3 consists of 15 residues. Unmatched junction bases numbered 7, after V lost 0 bases and J lost 9 bases. Germline CDR1 and CDR2: MGHRA and YSYEKL.

The chain combines TRBV5-4 with TRBJ2-6; perhaps TRBD1 as D (6 bases). The V end lost 4 bases, the J end lost 2 bases, and 10 bases lay between the germline ends. CDR1 SGHNT and CDR2 YYREEE come from the germline V gene (reference sequence). The CDR3 covers 15 residues. The CDR3 DNA reads TGTGCCAGCAGCACCCCAGGGGCTGGGGCCAACGTCCTGACTTTC. It codes for CASSTPGAGANVLTF.

This clonotype was counted many times. The rearrangement links TRBV11-2 to TRBJ1-2; D is possibly TRBD1 (6 bases). The CDR3 runs to 14 residues. The germline V gene has CDR1 SGHAT and CDR2 FQNNGV. Between the trimmed V and J ends, which lost 0 bases and 4 bases, there was a span of 9 bases. Here the CDR3 reads CASSLDQGSYGYTF. The CDR3 bases are TGTGCCAGCAGCTTAGATCAGGGGAGCTATGGCTACACCTTC.

The chain joins TRBV7-9 to TRBJ1-5; possible D gene TRBD1, 5 bases. Germline V gene lookup returns CDR1 SEHNR and CDR2 FQNEAQ (reference sequence). The CDR3 consists of 13 residues. Trimming left V 6 bases short and J 5 bases short, with 11 bases between. In DNA form, the CDR3 reads TGTGCCAGCAGTACTCAGGGAGATCAGCCCCAGCATTTT. The encoded protein is CASSTQGDQPQHF.

This clonotype showed up just a few times. The J gene is TRBJ1-4, the V gene TRBV12-5, with D unresolved. Trimming left V 8 bases short and J 5 bases short, with 9 bases between. The CDR3 is 12 residues long. Germline loops: CDR1 LGHNT, CDR2 FRNRAP. The CDR3 DNA reads as TGTGCTAGTATCGCGGGGAATGAAAAACTGTTTTTT. Amino acids: CASIAGNEKLFF.

The V and J genes are TRBV21-1 and TRBJ2-7; the table's D call of TRBD1 was not tested on the DNA. TRBV21-1 is deemed a pseudogene. This CDR3 contains 13 residues. CDR3 loop: CASISGEVDEQYV. As DNA, the CDR3 is TGTGCCAGCATTTCAGGGGAGGTCGACGAGCAGTACGTC.

This chain connects TRBV6-2 or TRBV6-3 to TRBJ1-1; D is possibly TRBD1 (5 bases). The V and J ends lost 6 bases and 7 bases respectively, with 21 bases between them. Looked up from germline, CDR1 is MNHEY and CDR2 is SVGEGT. This CDR3 has 15 residues. The CDR3 sequence: CASSPFPGTGSEAFF. The CDR3 DNA reads as TGTGCCAGCAGCCCTTTCCCCGGGACTGGAAGTGAAGCTTTCTTT.

This clonotype was picked up many times. This chain uses TRBV4-1 with TRBJ2-1; 7 bases line up with TRBD2. CDR1 is MGHRA, CDR2 YSYEKL, per germline. The junction had 18 bases not matched to a gene; V was cut back by 0 bases and J by 7 bases. The CDR3 is 19 amino acids. The CDR3 sequence: CASSQDSGERLAGGNEQFF. The CDR3 coding sequence is TGCGCCAGCAGCCAAGATTCGGGAGAAAGACTAGCCGGGGGTAATGAGCAGTTCTTC.

This clonotype was recorded at least ten times. The rearrangement uses TRBV7-3 and TRBJ2-3; TRBD1 matches at 7 bases. In germline, CDR1 is SGHTA, CDR2 FQGTGA. The CDR3 length is 13 residues. J was trimmed by 3 bases and V by 4 bases; bases with no gene match: 1. The CDR3 region has the DNA TGTGCCAGCAGCTCGGGACAGACAGATACGCAGTATTTT. Its translation is CASSSGQTDTQYF. The complete variable domain, with remaining parts taken from reference TRBV7-3 and TRBJ2-3, reads GAGVSQTPSNKVTEKGKYVELRCDPISGHTALYWYRQSLGQGPEFLIYFQGTGAADDSGLPNDRFFAVRPEGSVSTLKIQRTERGDSAVYLCASSSGQTDTQYFGPGTRLTVL.

This clonotype was counted only a few times. The genes are TRBV7-8 and TRBJ2-3, with 10 bases identical to TRBD2. The J segment lost 0 bases and the V segment lost 5 bases, leaving 11 bases of the junction unmatched. The germline gives CDR1 SGHVS, CDR2 FQNEAQ. There are 18 residues in the CDR3. This CDR3 is CASSLASGGGLSTDTQYF. CDR3 nucleotides: TGTGCCAGCAGCCTGGCTAGCGGGGGTGGGTTAAGCACAGATACGCAGTATTTT.

This clonotype was seen more than once but under ten times. This chain connects TRBV6-2 or TRBV6-3 to TRBJ1-3; D remains ambiguous. Trimming cost V 4 bases and J 7 bases, with 17 bases left between them. Germline V gene lookup returns CDR1 MNHEY and CDR2 SVGEGT. CDR3 length: 15 amino acids. The CDR3 DNA is TGTGCCAGCAGTTCTCAAGGACCCAGGAGGAACACCATATATTTT. Translated: CASSSQGPRRNTIYF.

This clonotype was seen a handful of times. This sequence joins TRBV18 and TRBJ2-7, with a possible D match to TRBD1 (6 bases). V was pared by 2 bases and J by 12 bases, with 20 bases between. The germline CDR1 and CDR2 sequences are KGHSH and LQKENI. The CDR3 totals 14 residues. CDR3 loop: CASSPGTTLRGLYF. CDR3 bases: TGTGCCAGCTCACCAGGGACAACCCTTAGGGGTCTGTACTTC.

This chain uses TRBV12-3 or TRBV12-4 with TRBJ1-6; D possibly corresponds to TRBD1 (6 bases). The CDR3 runs 15 residues. Trimming took 1 base from V and 11 from J, leaving 15 bases between them. CDR3 nucleotides: TGTGCCAGCAGTTTAGGGCAGGGGTTAGGTGCACCCCTCCACTTT. Its protein product is CASSLGQGLGAPLHF.

The chain joins TRBV6-6 to TRBJ2-6, with a tentative D call TRBD1 (6 bases). Germline V gives CDR1 MNHNY, CDR2 SVGAGI (reference sequence). The CDR3 consists of 14 residues. Deletions cut 5 bases from V and 4 bases from J, with 9 bases between. The CDR3 DNA sequence: TGTGCCAGCAGTAGGGACAACGGGGCCAACGTCCTGACTTTC. Translation gives CASSRDNGANVLTF.

This clonotype was found many times. The gene calls are TRBV7-2 and TRBJ2-1; D is unclear. Germline CDR1 SGHTA, CDR2 FQGNSA. The CDR3 loop spans 15 amino acids. Trimming left V 6 bases short and J 6 bases short, with 18 bases between. CDR3 DNA sequence: TGTGCCAGCAGACCGGCCCTAAGTGGAATCAATGAGCAGTTCTTC. Its translation: CASRPALSGINEQFF.

The chain links TRBV12-3 or TRBV12-4 to TRBJ2-7; 11 nucleotides match TRBD1. The V gene end was trimmed by 5 bases and the J gene end by 2 bases; junction bases not matched to a gene: 5. The CDR3 sequence is 15 residues long. CDR3 loop: CASSEGQGGPYEQYF. CDR3 bases: TGTGCCAGCAGTGAGGGACAGGGGGGCCCCTACGAGCAGTACTTC.

This clonotype was recorded at least ten times. The chain joins TRBV7-2 to TRBJ2-3; D is ambiguous. Trimming removed 1 base at V and 0 bases at J, with 5 bases between. CDR1 SGHTA and CDR2 FQGNSA come from the germline V gene. The CDR3 loop spans 14 amino acids. CDR3 sequence reads: CASSLEESTDTQYF. The CDR3 coding sequence is TGTGCCAGCAGCTTAGAGGAGAGCACAGATACGCAGTATTTT. Drawing the rest from reference TRBV7-2 and TRBJ2-3, the complete variable domain is GAGVSQSPSNKVTEKGKDVELRCDPISGHTALYWYRQSLGQGLEFLIYFQGNSAPDKSGLPSDRFSAERTGGSVSTLTIQRTQQEDSAVYLCASSLEESTDTQYFGPGTRLTVL.

This clonotype was seen a handful of times. DNA of the CDR3: TGCGCCAGCAGCCTTGGACAGGGCGCTCAGCCCCAGCATTTT. It yields the protein CASSLGQGAQPQHF. The chain has TRBV5-1 and TRBJ1-5, with TRBD1 matching over 8 bases. CDR1 and CDR2 from the germline V gene are SGHRS and YFSETQ. There are 14 residues in the CDR3. V was pared by 4 bases and J by 6 bases, with 6 bases of the junction left unmatched.

The CDR3 loop is CASNSDRDVETQYF. In DNA form, the CDR3 reads TGTGCCAGCAATTCGGACAGGGATGTCGAGACCCAGTACTTC. The J gene is TRBJ2-5, the V gene TRBV2; TRBD1 matches 8 bases. The V and J ends lost 7 bases and 5 bases, in that order; junction bases with no gene match: 9. The CDR3 is made up of 14 amino acids. Per germline, CDR1 SNHLY and CDR2 FYNNEI.

The chain carries TRBV20-1 and TRBJ2-7; TRBD1 matches 8 bases. The length of the CDR3 is 14 residues. Losses at the gene ends were 5 bases for V and 4 bases for J; bases not matched to a gene: 10. CDR1 and CDR2 from the germline V gene are DFQATT and SNEGSKA (reference sequence). DNA for the CDR3: TGCAGTGCTCCCTTAGCAGGGGGCCTATACGAGCAGTACTTC. Its protein product is CSAPLAGGLYEQYF.

In this sample, this clonotype turned up a few times. V gene TRBV4-1 combines with J gene TRBJ2-1; no clear D gene. CDR1 and CDR2 from the germline V gene are MGHRA and YSYEKL. The CDR3 spans 17 residues. Trimming shortened V by 1 base and J by 7 bases, and 20 bases separated the two germline ends. The DNA for the CDR3 is TGCGCCAGCAGCCAAGCCAACCTAGTGGCACTTGGAAATGAGCAGTTCTTC. Translation: CASSQANLVALGNEQFF.

Only a few counts were recorded for this clonotype. V and J are TRBV18 and TRBJ2-1; 9 bases map to TRBD2. The CDR3 contains 17 residues. Per the germline V gene, CDR1 is KGHSH and CDR2 is LQKENI. Trimming removed 1 base from V and 9 bases from J; junction bases left unmatched: 13. The CDR3 region has the DNA TGTGCCAGCTCACCACAAGGGGTCGGCGGGGGGGCAGTTGAGCAGTTCTTC. It specifies CASSPQGVGGGAVEQFF.

The chain employs TRBV4-2 and TRBJ1-4; the D gene is possibly TRBD1 (5 bases). This CDR3 is built from 12 residues. The germline CDR1 and CDR2 sequences are LGHNA and YNFKEQ. The V and J ends lost 4 bases and 12 bases respectively, with 12 bases between them. CDR3 DNA: TGTGCCAGCAGCCTTGAGGGGCCCGAACTGTTTTTT. Protein sequence: CASSLEGPELFF.

The rearrangement links TRBV6-9 to TRBJ1-4; a weak D match, TRBD1 (6 bases). Germline V gene lookup returns CDR1 MNHGY and CDR2 SVAAGI. V was clipped by 9 bases and J by 13 bases, with 24 bases between them. The CDR3 loop spans 14 amino acids. The CDR3 DNA reads TGTGCCAGAGCCTTAGTATCAGGGGTCCCTGGACTGTTTTTT. Protein sequence: CARALVSGVPGLFF.

This clonotype was observed a handful of times. V usage is TRBV5-1 and J usage is TRBJ1-2; D is uncertain. The V end was cut by 0 bases, the J end by 7 bases, with 10 bases between. Germline-derived CDR1 and CDR2 are SGHRS and YFSETQ. This CDR3 region has 13 residues. The CDR3 bases are TGCGCCAGCAGCTTGGCCCCGGAGTTTGGCTACACCTTC. Residues: CASSLAPEFGYTF.

The J gene is TRBJ1-2, the V gene TRBV3-1, with 8 bases aligning to TRBD1. The CDR3 has 15 residues. V trimming: 3 bases; J trimming: 3 bases; junction bases outside the gene matches: 6. The germline CDR1 and CDR2 sequences are LGHDT and YNNKEL (reference sequence). CDR3 residues: CASSQGQVGDYGYTF. The CDR3 DNA follows: TGTGCCAGCAGCCAGGGACAGGTAGGGGACTATGGCTACACCTTC. Combining the CDR3 with reference TRBV3-1 and TRBJ1-2 gives the whole variable domain DTAVSQTPKYLVTQMGNDKSIKCEQNLGHDTMYWYKQDSKKFLKIMFSYNNKELIINETVPNRFSPKSPDKAHLNLHINSLELGDSAVYFCASSQGQVGDYGYTFGSGTRLTVV.

This chain uses TRBV28 with TRBJ1-4, with D tentatively TRBD1 (5 bases). Trimming shortened V by 5 bases and J by 3 bases, and 16 bases separated the two germline ends. Germline assignment: CDR1 MDHEN and CDR2 SYDVKM. This CDR3 has 16 residues. CDR3 in DNA: TGTGCCAGCAGTGACGGGGCGTCGTACTCTAATGAAAAACTGTTTTTT. Protein product: CASSDGASYSNEKLFF.

The chain couples TRBV29-1 to TRBJ2-7; D perhaps matches TRBD2 (6 bases). Between the trimmed V and J ends, which lost 5 bases and 0 bases, there was a span of 14 bases. CDR1 and CDR2 from the germline V gene are SQVTM and ANQGSEA. CDR3 length: 14 residues. The CDR3 loop reads CSVSGVEISYEQYF. CDR3 sequence (DNA): TGCAGCGTTTCGGGGGTAGAGATCTCCTACGAGCAGTACTTC.

This clonotype occurred a few times. The chain links TRBV5-6 to TRBJ2-1; 10 nucleotides agree with TRBD1. Germline V gene data show CDR1 as SGHDT and CDR2 as YYEEEE. CDR3 length: 15 amino acids. With V trimmed by 6 bases and J by 7 bases, 10 bases remained unmatched. This CDR3 is CASKSRDRGRNEQFF. The DNA for the CDR3 is TGTGCCAGCAAATCCCGGGACAGGGGTCGGAATGAGCAGTTCTTC.

This clonotype has just a few counts. V usage is TRBV12-3 or TRBV12-4 and J usage is TRBJ2-3; D possibly corresponds to TRBD1 (6 bases). The germline V and J ends were trimmed by 7 bases and 4 bases, with 15 bases remaining between them. The CDR3 consists of 14 residues. CDR3 amino acids: CASNQGQASDTQYF. In DNA, the CDR3 is TGTGCCAGCAACCAGGGGCAGGCCTCAGATACGCAGTATTTT.

This clonotype was detected many times. The chain couples TRBV4-1 to TRBJ2-3; 9 nucleotides agree with TRBD2. After removal of 2 bases from V and 4 bases from J, the junction contained 16 bases not matched to a gene. CDR1 is MGHRA and CDR2 is YSYEKL in the germline V gene. This CDR3 has 19 residues. For the CDR3, the DNA is TGCGCCAGCAGCCAACCAGGGAGAAGAGGAGCGGGGGGTTCAGATACGCAGTATTTT. The encoded protein is CASSQPGRRGAGGSDTQYF.